This entry is about one T cell receptor (beta chain). Its antigen is unidentified. Data came from immunoSEQ multiplex PCR; TCRdb stores just in-frame clones and leaves some out. The sample comprises more than 55,000 clones, roughly 80% of which are singletons, and roughly 4% rests with the top ten. The ends lost 8 bases at V and 2 bases at J; junction bases unmatched: 10. CDR3 size: 15 residues. The germline CDR1 and CDR2 sequences are MNHNY and SVGAGI (reference sequence). As to time point: week 35, safety follow-up. Doses comprised 300 ug of mutant IDH1 20-mer peptide each, plus topical imiquimod. These data come from a study of a mutant IDH1 vaccine in newly diagnosed glioma. In the study overall: Vaccination began 4-6 weeks post radiotherapy alone, or with temozolomide cycles.

The chain uses TRBV6-6 and TRBJ2-7; 9 bases are a match to TRBD1. Here the sequenced sample was PBMCs, taken from a glioma patient whose treatment included an IDH1 peptide vaccine. The TCR sequence derives from a young man with glioma. The chain's CDR3 is CASQDQGTGTYEQYF. Written as DNA, the CDR3 is TGTGCCAGCCAAGATCAAGGGACAGGGACCTACGAGCAGTACTTC.